Shown below are 8 T cell receptor beta chains from a single sample sequenced in a study of blood T cells in healthy people across ages. It was with a sample-barcoded 5' primer and a J-beta primer mix that a second PCR of about 6 to 12 cycles was run. TCRdb reprocessed the 5' RACE reads via MiXCR and lists one record per CDR3 protein. The data show about 1,800,000 distinct CDR3 sequences, roughly 30% seen once. Sequenced material: blood. Every receptor here comes from a woman under 40 in good health.

This rearrangement joins TRBV20-1 to TRBJ2-1; 9 bases are shared with TRBD2. The germline V gene encodes CDR1 DFQATT and CDR2 SNEGSKA (reference sequence). J gave up 12 bases and V 3 bases, and 12 bases lay outside the gene matches. The CDR3 has 14 residues. Here the CDR3 DNA reads TGCAGTGCTAGCCCTCTGCGGGAGGGCCCACGGCAGTTCTTC. Protein sequence: CSASPLREGPRQFF.

The chain employs TRBV6-1 and TRBJ2-5; D tentatively reads TRBD1 or TRBD2 (5 bases each). The end of the DNA is better explained by TRBJ2-7, so the J call may be wrong. The CDR3 is made up of 13 amino acids. Per the germline V gene, CDR1 is MNHNS and CDR2 is SASEGT. CDR3 sequence: CASSATRGHEQYF. In DNA form, the CDR3 reads TGTGCCAGCAGTGCGACACGGGGCCACGAGCAGTACTTC.

This clonotype occurred a few times. The gene calls are TRBV10-3 and TRBJ1-1; D uncertain. Germline V gives CDR1 ENHRY, CDR2 SYGVKD. The CDR3 has 13 amino acids. V gave up 7 bases and J gave up 3 bases, with 12 bases separating them. The CDR3 DNA reads TGTGCCATCAACGGTGATTTGGACACTGAAGCTTTCTTT. Translated: CAINGDLDTEAFF.

The chain has TRBV28 and TRBJ2-5; 8 bases map to TRBD2. The germline V gene encodes CDR1 MDHEN and CDR2 SYDVKM. After removal of 5 bases from V and 5 bases from J, the junction contained 10 bases not matched to a gene. The CDR3 spans 15 residues. CDR3 DNA sequence: TGTGCCAGCAGTAGCGGGGGCGCTACACAGGAGACCCAGTACTTC. Translating gives CASSSGGATQETQYF.

This chain uses TRBV4-2 with TRBJ2-3; D gene ambiguous. Germline V gives CDR1 LGHNA, CDR2 YNFKEQ. V gave up 7 bases and J gave up 1 base, with 9 bases separating them. The CDR3 is 13 residues long. CDR3 nucleotides: TGTGCCAGCAAGAGGCTTGGCACAGATACGCAGTATTTT. This codes for CASKRLGTDTQYF.

This clonotype was counted at least ten times. The chain combines TRBV20-1 with TRBJ2-1; D gene ambiguous. The CDR3 contains 18 residues. The V end was cut by 0 bases, the J end by 0 bases, with 18 bases between. The germline CDR1 and CDR2 sequences are DFQATT and SNEGSKA (reference sequence). CDR3 residues: CSARDPQDAYASYNEQFF. The DNA of the CDR3 is TGCAGTGCTAGAGATCCTCAGGACGCTTACGCCTCCTACAATGAGCAGTTCTTC.

This clonotype showed up just a few times. This chain uses TRBV12-3 or TRBV12-4 with TRBJ1-4; D is possibly TRBD1 (6 bases). Trimming stripped 6 bases from V and 5 bases from J, with 10 bases between. This CDR3 is 13 amino acids long. CDR3 sequence: CASSYGQNEKLFF. The CDR3 region has the DNA TGTGCCAGCAGCTACGGACAGAATGAAAAACTGTTTTTT.

V gene TRBV5-1 combines with J gene TRBJ2-1, with 8 bases that match TRBD1. From germline, CDR1 is SGHRS and CDR2 YFSETQ. V gave up 5 bases and J gave up 5 bases; unmatched junction bases: 15. This CDR3 has 17 residues. The CDR3 region is CASRDGTGPNLNNEQFF. The CDR3 coding sequence is TGCGCCAGCAGGGACGGGACAGGTCCTAACCTGAACAATGAGCAGTTCTTC.